This T cell receptor beta chain was found in a study of blood T cell repertoires in COVID-19. On the study more broadly: Acute and convalescent COVID-19 samples came from the United States, Italy and Spain. Nucleic acid was either cDNA or gDNA, and it came from T cells, B-cell-depleted T cells, or PBMCs.

Original handling: Estimation of nucleated cell counts relied on the amplification of reference gene primers. TCRdb keeps only in-frame clones here, not all; method: immunoSEQ multiplex PCR. The V and J calls and clone size come from that table; D and trimming were worked out from the DNA. The sample holds some 120,000 clones, 70% to 90% seen once. The sequenced sample was peripheral blood. The clonotype comes from a human donor in a cohort sampled during active COVID-19.

The CDR3 DNA sequence: TGTGCCAGCAGTTTCCGGGACAGGGGGCGAGATGAGCAGTTCTTC. Its protein is CASSFRDRGRDEQFF. This rearrangement joins TRBV6-6 to TRBJ2-1, with 12 bases aligning to TRBD1. The CDR3 runs 15 residues. Trimming cost V 4 bases and J 8 bases; bases outside gene matches: 6. The germline V gene encodes CDR1 MNHNY and CDR2 SVGAGI (reference sequence).